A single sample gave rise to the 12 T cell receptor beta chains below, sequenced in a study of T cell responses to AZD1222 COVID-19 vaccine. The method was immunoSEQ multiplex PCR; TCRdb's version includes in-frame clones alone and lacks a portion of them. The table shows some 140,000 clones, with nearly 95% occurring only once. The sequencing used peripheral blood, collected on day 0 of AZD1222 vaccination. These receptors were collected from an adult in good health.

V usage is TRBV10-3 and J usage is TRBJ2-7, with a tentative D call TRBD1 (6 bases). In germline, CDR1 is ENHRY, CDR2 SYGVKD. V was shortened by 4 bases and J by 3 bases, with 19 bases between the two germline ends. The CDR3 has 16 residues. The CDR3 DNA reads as TGTGCCATCAGTGGGGTTGGGACATCGGGCGACTACGAGCAGTACTTC. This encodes CAISGVGTSGDYEQYF.

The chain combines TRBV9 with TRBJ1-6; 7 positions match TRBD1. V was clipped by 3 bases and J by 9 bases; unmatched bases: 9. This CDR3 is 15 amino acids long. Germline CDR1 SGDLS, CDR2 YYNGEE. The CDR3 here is CASSATGTEFSPLHF. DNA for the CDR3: TGTGCCAGCAGCGCCACAGGGACAGAATTTTCACCCCTCCACTTT. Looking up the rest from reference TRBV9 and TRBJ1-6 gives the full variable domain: DSGVTQTPKHLITATGQRVTLRCSPRSGDLSVYWYQQSLDQGLQFLIQYYNGEERAKGNILERFSAQQFPDLHSELNLSSLELGDSALYFCASSATGTEFSPLHFGNGTRLTVT.

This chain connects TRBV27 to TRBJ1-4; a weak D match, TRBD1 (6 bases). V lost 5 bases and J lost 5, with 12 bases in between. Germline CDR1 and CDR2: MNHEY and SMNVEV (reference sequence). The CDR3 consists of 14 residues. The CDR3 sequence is CASSERGGNEKLFF. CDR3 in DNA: TGTGCCAGCAGTGAAAGGGGGGGCAATGAAAAACTGTTTTTT.

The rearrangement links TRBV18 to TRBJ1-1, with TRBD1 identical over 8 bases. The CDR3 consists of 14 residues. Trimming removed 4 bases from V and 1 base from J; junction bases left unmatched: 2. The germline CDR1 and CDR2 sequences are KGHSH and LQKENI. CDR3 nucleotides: TGTGCCAGCTCACTTGGACAGGGGAACACTGAAGCTTTCTTT. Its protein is CASSLGQGNTEAFF.

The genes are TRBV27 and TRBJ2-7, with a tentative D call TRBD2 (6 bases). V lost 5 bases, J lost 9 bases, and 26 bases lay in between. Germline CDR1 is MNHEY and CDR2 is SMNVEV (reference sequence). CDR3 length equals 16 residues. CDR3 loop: CASSPLALGGAGGQYF. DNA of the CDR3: TGTGCCAGCAGTCCCCTCGCATTGGGGGGAGCGGGTGGGCAGTACTTC.

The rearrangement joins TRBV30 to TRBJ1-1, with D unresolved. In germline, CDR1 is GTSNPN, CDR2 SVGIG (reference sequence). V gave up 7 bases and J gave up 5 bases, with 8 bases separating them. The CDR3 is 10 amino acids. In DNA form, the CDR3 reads TGTGCCTCATATTGGACTGAAGCTTTCTTT. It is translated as CASYWTEAFF.

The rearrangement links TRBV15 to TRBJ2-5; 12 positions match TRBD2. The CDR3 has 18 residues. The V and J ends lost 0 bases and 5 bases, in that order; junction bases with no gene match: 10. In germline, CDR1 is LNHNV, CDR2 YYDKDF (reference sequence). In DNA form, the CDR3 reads TGTGCCACCAGCAGAGATGGGCCCCTAGCGGGGGGGATCGAGACCCAGTACTTC. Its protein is CATSRDGPLAGGIETQYF. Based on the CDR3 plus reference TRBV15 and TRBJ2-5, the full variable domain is DAMVIQNPRYQVTQFGKPVTLSCSQTLNHNVMYWYQQKSSQAPKLLFHYYDKDFNNEADTPDNFQSRRPNTSFCFLDIRSPGLGDTAMYLCATSRDGPLAGGIETQYFGPGTRLLVL.

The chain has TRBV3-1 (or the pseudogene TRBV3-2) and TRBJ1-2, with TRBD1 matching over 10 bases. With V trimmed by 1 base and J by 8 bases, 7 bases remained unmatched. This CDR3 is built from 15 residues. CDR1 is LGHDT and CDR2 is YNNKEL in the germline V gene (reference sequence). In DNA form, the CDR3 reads TGTGCCAGCAGCCAAGTTGGGGGACAGGGGATCGGCTACACCTTC. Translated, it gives CASSQVGGQGIGYTF.

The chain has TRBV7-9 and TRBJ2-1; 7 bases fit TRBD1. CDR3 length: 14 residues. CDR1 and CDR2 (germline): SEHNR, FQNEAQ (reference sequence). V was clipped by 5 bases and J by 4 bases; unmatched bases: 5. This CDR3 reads CASSQRTGYNEQFF. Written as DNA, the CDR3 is TGTGCCAGCAGCCAACGGACAGGATACAATGAGCAGTTCTTC.

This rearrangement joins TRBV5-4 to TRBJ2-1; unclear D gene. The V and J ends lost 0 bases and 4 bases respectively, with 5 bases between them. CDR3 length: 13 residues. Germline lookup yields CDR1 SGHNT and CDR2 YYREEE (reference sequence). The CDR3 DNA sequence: TGTGCCAGCAGCTTGGCTACTTACAATGAGCAGTTCTTC. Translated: CASSLATYNEQFF.

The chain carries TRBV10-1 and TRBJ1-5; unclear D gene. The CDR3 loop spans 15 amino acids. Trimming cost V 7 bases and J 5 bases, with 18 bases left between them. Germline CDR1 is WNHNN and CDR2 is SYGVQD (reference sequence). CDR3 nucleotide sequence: TGCGCCAGCACCCGAGCCTTCCCCCCTCATCAGCCCCAGCATTTT. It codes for CASTRAFPPHQPQHF.

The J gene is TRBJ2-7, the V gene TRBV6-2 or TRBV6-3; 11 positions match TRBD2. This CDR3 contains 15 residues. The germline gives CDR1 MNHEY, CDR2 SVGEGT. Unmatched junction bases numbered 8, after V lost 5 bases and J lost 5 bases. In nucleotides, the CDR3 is TGTGCCAGCAGTCACAGACTAGCGGGAAAAGACGAGCAGTACTTC. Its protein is CASSHRLAGKDEQYF.